This is a list of T cell receptor beta chains from one sample in a study of T cells in Graves' hyperthyroidism and ophthalmopathy. MiXCR, applied by TCRdb to the multiplex PCR reads, yields one record per CDR3 protein. The table shows approximately 870,000 distinct CDR3 sequences, with around 38% occurring only once. The sequenced sample was blood. These receptors all come from a man between 18 and 29 years old with Graves' hyperthyroidism. The CDR3 runs from the conserved cysteine through the conserved F or W. A D gene is named only where the DNA matches it firmly. Where a row states a size, it is once, few, many or the class of an expanded clone; other rows omit it.

V gene,J gene,clone size,D gene,CDR3 DNA,CDR3 protein
TRBV20-1,TRBJ2-5,-,-,TGCAGTGCTAGGGTGACTGAGGAGACCCAGTACTTC,CSARVTEETQYF
TRBV19,TRBJ1-4,-,-,TGTGCCAGTGGTGGCACAGGGAAGAAACTGTTTTTT,CASGGTGKKLFF
TRBV25-1,TRBJ1-2,few,-,TGTGCCAGCAGTGAAGGGTGGAGGCAGGCCTATGGCTACACCTTC,CASSEGWRQAYGYTF
TRBV29-1,TRBJ1-2,-,-,TGCAGCGTTGGGAGGGAAACACGCCTCTATGGCTACACCTTC,CSVGRETRLYGYTF
TRBV7-8,TRBJ1-1,few,-,TGTGCCAGCAGCTTAGGTTTCGGGGGGACCTTTGTCACTGAAGCTTTCTTT,CASSLGFGGTFVTEAFF
TRBV12-3/TRBV12-4,TRBJ2-7,few,-,TGTGCCAGCAGTACCGCCGGGGTAGGGGCCTACGAGCAGTACTTC,CASSTAGVGAYEQYF
TRBV10-3,TRBJ2-6,-,-,TGTGCCATCAGTGCCCAGGAGAGCTCTGGGGCCAACGTCCTGACTTTC,CAISAQESSGANVLTF
TRBV6-1,TRBJ1-1,few,-,TGTGCCAGCAGTGAAGCGGGGCACACTGAAGCTTTCTTT,CASSEAGHTEAFF
TRBV11-2,TRBJ1-1,-,TRBD1,TGTGCCAGCAGTAATGGACAGGCCGTCCTTTTT,CASSNGQAVLF
TRBV20-1,TRBJ2-5,-,TRBD2,TGCAGTGCTACCGGGGGAGCGGGGGACCAAGAGACCCAGTACTTC,CSATGGAGDQETQYF
TRBV2,TRBJ1-3,-,-,TGTGCCAGCAGTGAAGGCGGGCCCAACACCATATATTTT,CASSEGGPNTIYF
TRBV7-9,TRBJ2-7,-,TRBD2,TGTGCCAGCAGCCGGGGACTAGCGGACTACGAGCAGTACTTC,CASSRGLADYEQYF
TRBV24-1,TRBJ1-1,many,-,TGTGCCACCAGCGCTACGGGTCGGGTAGCTTTCTTT,CATSATGRVAFF
TRBV14,TRBJ2-7,-,TRBD1,TGTGCCAGCAGCCAAGAGAGGACAGGATTGACCTACGAGCAGTACTTC,CASSQERTGLTYEQYF
TRBV10-3,TRBJ1-1,few,-,TGTGCCAGCACTTGGGTAACAGACACTGAAGCTTTCTTT,CASTWVTDTEAFF
TRBV6-6,TRBJ1-1,few,-,TGTGCCAGCAGTTACGCACAGGGCGGGAGCACTGAAGCTTTCTTT,CASSYAQGGSTEAFF
TRBV7-3,TRBJ2-7,-,-,TGTGCCAGCAGCTCCTCCAACAGGGACGAGCAGTACTTC,CASSSSNRDEQYF
TRBV25-1,TRBJ2-5,-,TRBD1,TGTGCCAGCAGTCTACCGGGACAGCTAAAGACCCAGTACTTC,CASSLPGQLKTQYF
TRBV6-5,TRBJ2-2,-,-,TGTGCCAGCACAGAGGCCACCGGGGAGCTGTTTTTT,CASTEATGELFF
TRBV7-2,TRBJ1-4,few,-,TGTGCCAGCAGCTTAGAGGGGCCCCGGGAAAAACTGTTTTTT,CASSLEGPREKLFF
TRBV7-2,TRBJ1-5,few,TRBD1,TGTGCCAGCAGCCCTCACCGGGACAGCGCTAATCAGCCCCAGCATTTT,CASSPHRDSANQPQHF
TRBV29-1,TRBJ2-2,-,TRBD1,TGCAGCGTGGGGACAGGGTACATAGGGGAGCTGTTTTTT,CSVGTGYIGELFF
TRBV9,TRBJ1-1,-,TRBD1,TGTGCCAGCAGCGCCGGACAGGGGTCTAGAACTGAAGCTTTCTTT,CASSAGQGSRTEAFF
TRBV9,TRBJ1-1,-,-,TGTGCCAGCTCATTGCGACCCTTGAACACTGAAGCTTTCTTT,CASSLRPLNTEAFF
TRBV19,TRBJ1-6,-,TRBD1,TGTGCCAGTAGTATAGTCCCAGGGGGCCGAAATTCACCCCTCCACTTT,CASSIVPGGRNSPLHF
TRBV12-3/TRBV12-4,TRBJ1-6,once,TRBD1,TGTGCCAGCAGTGCCGGGACAGCCACCTATAATTCACCCCTCCACTTT,CASSAGTATYNSPLHF